The rows below give T cell receptor beta chains drawn from one sample of a study of T cells after yellow fever vaccination. TCRdb itself ran the 5' RACE reads through MiXCR, one entry per CDR3 protein. The repertoire holds under 600,000 distinct CDR3 sequences, with just over 20% as singletons. Sequencing was performed on PBMCs, taken approximately 22 days after the first yellow fever vaccination. Receptors originate from a man younger than 30 who received the YFV17D yellow fever vaccine. Both conserved end residues are part of each CDR3.

TRBV20-1 CSAGGQNYGYTF
TRBV9 CASSPPGGERWGAFF
TRBV20-1 CSAREVGDTEAFF
TRBV12-3/TRBV12-4 CASSLRYSNNEQFF
TRBV4-2 CASSAGVAGGNEQFF
TRBV6-2/TRBV6-3 CASSSIRDGYTF
TRBV6-5 CASSYSPSGGAYNEQFF
TRBV5-4 CASSLYPSGGDTGELFF
TRBV5-1 CASSLSPEGGNIQYF
TRBV6-5 CASSYSRSGGTEAFF
TRBV4-1 CASSQDQGPSGSPLHF
TRBV18 CASSPTGTGVTIYF
TRBV12-3/TRBV12-4 CASSRIGQFTEAFF
TRBV4-1 CASSRRAVSNQPQHF
TRBV5-5 CASSLFSGGGNEQFF
TRBV14 CASSGLAWADTQYF
TRBV5-1 CASSGGLMNTEAFF
TRBV4-3 CASSQEGGWDETQYF
TRBV11-2 CASSLGPAWSSYNEQFF
TRBV18 CASSKTQYF
TRBV10-3 CAISSGVGTEAFF
TRBV5-1 CASSSTGIPNYGYTF
TRBV12-3/TRBV12-4 CASSPRVTPSETQYF